This TCR beta chain is drawn from a study of T cell responses to AZD1222 COVID-19 vaccine. This CDR3 region has 17 residues. The sample holds one count of this clone. Profiling relied on immunoSEQ multiplex PCR, and the TCRdb table lists in-frame clones only, not all of them. This sample has 250,000 to 300,000 clones, with 85% to 95% found just once. The TCR was taken from an adult who received the AZD1222 COVID-19 vaccine. The genes are TRBV21-1 and TRBJ2-1; the table names TRBD2, a call not compared with the DNA. TRBV21-1 is reported as a pseudogene. The sequenced sample was peripheral blood, obtained 28 days after the second AZD1222 dose. The CDR3, as DNA: TGTGCCAGCAGCAAAGCGCTTGAGGGAGCCCCCCACAATGAGCAGTTCTTC. Residues: CASSKALEGAPHNEQFF.